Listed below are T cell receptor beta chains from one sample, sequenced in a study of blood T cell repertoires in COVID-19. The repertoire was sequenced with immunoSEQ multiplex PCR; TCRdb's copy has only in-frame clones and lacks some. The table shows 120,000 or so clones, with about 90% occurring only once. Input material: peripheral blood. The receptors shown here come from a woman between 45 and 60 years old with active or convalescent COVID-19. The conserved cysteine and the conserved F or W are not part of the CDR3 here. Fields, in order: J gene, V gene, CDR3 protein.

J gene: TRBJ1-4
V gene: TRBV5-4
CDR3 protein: ASSSDRADEKLF

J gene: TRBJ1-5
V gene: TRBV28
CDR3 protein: ASSPDRLSGNQPQH

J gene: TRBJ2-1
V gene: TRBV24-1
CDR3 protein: ATSDMKSWNEQF

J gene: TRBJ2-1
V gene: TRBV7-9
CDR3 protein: ASSLTLERYNEQF

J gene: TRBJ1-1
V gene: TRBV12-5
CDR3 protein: ASGLGRETF

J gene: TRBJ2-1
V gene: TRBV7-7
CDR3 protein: ASSLSLASYNEQF

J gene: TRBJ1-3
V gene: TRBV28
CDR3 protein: ASRPIGAGGNTIY

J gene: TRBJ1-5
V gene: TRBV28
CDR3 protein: ASTLQTGTGPNQPQH

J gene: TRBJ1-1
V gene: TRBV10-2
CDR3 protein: ASSQQGPTTEAF

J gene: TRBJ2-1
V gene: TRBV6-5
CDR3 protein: ASRELVDEQF

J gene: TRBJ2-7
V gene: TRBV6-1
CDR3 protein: ASSEPRHGHREQY

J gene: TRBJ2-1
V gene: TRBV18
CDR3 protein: ASSLPGLASNEQF

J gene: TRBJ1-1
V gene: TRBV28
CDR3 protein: ASRTGGGWHTEAF

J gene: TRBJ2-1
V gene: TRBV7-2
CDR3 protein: ASSQEGRSLF

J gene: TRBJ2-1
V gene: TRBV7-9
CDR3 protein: ASSPRGEYNEQF

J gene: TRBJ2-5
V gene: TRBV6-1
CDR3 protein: ASSEMRDRGLETQY

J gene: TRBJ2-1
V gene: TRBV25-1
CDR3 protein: ASRDPGLAGVKQF